The 13 T cell receptor beta chains given below trace back to one sample, sequenced in a study of blood T cells in healthy people across ages. For the second PCR, which ran for about 6 to 11 cycles, a sample-barcoded 5' primer and a J-beta primer mix were used. TCRdb recomputed calls from the 5' RACE reads with MiXCR, one row per CDR3 protein. The sample has some 930,000 distinct CDR3 sequences; almost 30% are singletons. These data were likewise used in another study, on T cells of mothers and their children.

Sequences were obtained from blood. The origin of the receptors is a middle-aged woman in good health.

J is TRBJ2-7 and V is TRBV19; 9 bases align to TRBD1. The junction had 11 bases not matched to a gene; V was cut back by 6 bases and J by 5 bases. Germline-derived CDR1 and CDR2 are LNHDA and SQIVND (reference sequence). The CDR3 extends over 15 amino acids. The CDR3 sequence: CASSLDWTGADEQYF. Written as DNA, the CDR3 is TGTGCCAGTAGCCTCGATTGGACAGGGGCCGACGAGCAGTACTTC.

The chain is built from TRBV5-4 and TRBJ1-1; D gene ambiguous. CDR1 is SGHNT, CDR2 YYREEE, per germline (reference sequence). This CDR3 spans 16 amino acids. The V end lost 0 bases, the J end lost 1 base, and 13 bases lay between the germline ends. CDR3: CASSLGVGRANTEAFF. The CDR3 DNA is TGTGCCAGCAGCTTGGGGGTTGGGAGAGCGAACACTGAAGCTTTCTTT.

This clonotype was seen ten or more times. The chain joins TRBV2 to TRBJ2-1; D is undetermined. CDR1 and CDR2 (germline): SNHLY, FYNNEI. The CDR3 has 15 residues. With 3 bases removed from V and 3 bases from J, the gap between germline ends came to 12 bases. The CDR3 sequence is CASSEGRGNYNEQFF. The CDR3 DNA reads TGTGCCAGCAGTGAGGGCAGAGGAAACTACAATGAGCAGTTCTTC.

The J gene is TRBJ2-1, the V gene TRBV7-2; 9 nucleotides agree with TRBD2. Trimming removed 3 bases from V and 6 bases from J; junction bases left unmatched: 6. Germline CDR1 and CDR2: SGHTA and FQGNSA. This CDR3 region has 15 residues. CDR3 loop: CASSFWTSEGNEQFF. Here the CDR3 DNA reads TGTGCCAGCAGCTTCTGGACTAGCGAGGGCAATGAGCAGTTCTTC.

This clonotype appeared many times. The V gene is TRBV10-3, the J gene TRBJ2-5; 7 bases match TRBD1. CDR3 length: 12 residues. In germline, CDR1 is ENHRY, CDR2 SYGVKD. V gave up 5 bases and J gave up 5 bases; unmatched junction bases: 2. The CDR3 protein is CAISTGAETQYF. CDR3 DNA sequence: TGTGCCATCAGTACAGGGGCGGAGACCCAGTACTTC.

This clonotype has only a few counts. A read error may explain this, as a much larger clone is one base away. This chain connects TRBV24-1 to TRBJ2-1; 7 bases are shared with TRBD1. J lost 4 bases, V lost 7 bases, and 6 bases had no gene match. Germline CDR1 reads KGHDR; CDR2 reads SFDVKD. This CDR3 has 14 residues. The CDR3 bases are TGTGCCACCAGCTTGCAGGGGGAGTACAATGAGCAGTTCTTC. Amino acid sequence: CATSLQGEYNEQFF.

This sequence joins TRBV20-1 and TRBJ1-2; TRBD1 agrees at 9 bases. Trimming removed 6 bases from V and 8 bases from J; junction bases left unmatched: 13. From germline, CDR1 is DFQATT and CDR2 SNEGSKA (reference sequence). CDR3 length equals 14 residues. CDR3 in DNA: TGCAGTGCAACTGGGACAGGGAGGGGGAGGGGCTACACCTTC. It is translated as CSATGTGRGRGYTF.

This clonotype was detected only once. Being one base from a much bigger clone, this may be a read error. V gene TRBV2 combines with J gene TRBJ2-4; D is unclear. The J call could be wrong; TRBJ2-7 is a better fit for the DNA end. Germline assignment: CDR1 SNHLY and CDR2 FYNNEI. CDR3 length: 12 residues. The CDR3 sequence is CASSATRYEQYF. The CDR3 DNA sequence: TGTGCCAGCAGTGCTACCCGCTACGAGCAGTACTTC.

Many counts were recorded for this clonotype. The rearrangement links TRBV4-1 to TRBJ2-7; D ambiguous. Trimming removed 0 bases from V and 3 bases from J, with 15 bases in between. CDR1 is MGHRA, CDR2 YSYEKL, per germline. This CDR3 is built from 16 residues. This CDR3 reads CASSQENVRPNYEQYF. CDR3 DNA: TGCGCCAGCAGCCAAGAAAATGTGAGACCCAACTACGAGCAGTACTTC.

This clonotype showed up many times. The V call is TRBV28, the J call TRBJ2-7, with TRBD1 identical over 9 bases. CDR3 length: 17 amino acids. V trimming: 2 bases; J trimming: 4 bases; junction bases outside the gene matches: 12. Germline V CDR1 and CDR2: MDHEN, SYDVKM. This chain's CDR3 is CASSLPTGTGSRYEQYF. CDR3 sequence (DNA): TGTGCCAGCAGTTTACCCACTGGGACAGGGAGTCGATACGAGCAGTACTTC.

This clonotype was found many times. V and J are TRBV7-6 and TRBJ2-5, with 12 nucleotides matching TRBD2. CDR3 length: 18 amino acids. Germline CDR1 and CDR2: SGHVS and FNYEAQ. The V and J ends lost 1 base and 0 bases, in that order; junction bases with no gene match: 6. CDR3 in amino acids: CASSLGGLAGGHQETQYF. Here the CDR3 DNA reads TGTGCCAGCAGCTTAGGAGGGCTAGCGGGGGGGCACCAAGAGACCCAGTACTTC. Filled out from reference TRBV7-6 and TRBJ2-5, the complete variable domain reads GAGVSQSPRYKVTKRGQDVALRCDPISGHVSLYWYRQALGQGPEFLTYFNYEAQQDKSGLPNDRFSAERPEGSISTLTIQRTEQRDSAMYRCASSLGGLAGGHQETQYFGPGTRLLVL.

This clonotype showed up many times. The chain joins TRBV6-1 to TRBJ2-7; D uncertain. V shed 9 bases and J shed 3 bases, with 15 bases lying between them. This CDR3 is built from 13 residues. Germline-derived CDR1 and CDR2 are MNHNS and SASEGT. The CDR3 nucleotides read TGTGCCAGTCTAGACTTTCCCAACTACGAGCAGTACTTC. Its translation is CASLDFPNYEQYF.

The chain couples TRBV20-1 to TRBJ2-3, with 10 nucleotides matching TRBD2. The CDR3 sequence is 15 residues long. The J segment lost 6 bases and the V segment lost 6 bases, leaving 12 bases of the junction unmatched. The germline CDR1 and CDR2 sequences are DFQATT and SNEGSKA (reference sequence). The CDR3 sequence is CSADRRAGGADTQYF. The DNA for the CDR3 is TGCAGTGCAGATAGGCGAGCGGGGGGGGCCGATACGCAGTATTTT.